A selection of T cell receptor beta chains follows, all from one sample in a study of shared clonotypes between healthy human individuals. TCRdb keeps only in-frame clones here, not all; method: immunoSEQ multiplex PCR. The repertoire consists of around 83,000 clones, with about 65% occurring once and the leading ten covering over 50%. The sequenced sample was memory CD8+ T cells sorted from blood. These receptors came from a man younger than 45 in good health. Each CDR3 is given with its conserved first and last residue. D genes are given only for firm matches. Size tells how often a clone was seen (once, few, many) or the class of an expanded clone, and some rows leave it out.

clone_size,d_call,j_call,v_call,cdr3_nt,cdr3_aa
few,-,TRBJ2-6,TRBV6-4,TGTGCCAGCAGTGACTCAAACTCTGGGGCCAACGTCCTGACTTTC,CASSDSNSGANVLTF
-,-,TRBJ1-2,TRBV6-1,TGTGCCAGCAGTTCGGGGGACGGCAGCTATGGCTACACCTTC,CASSSGDGSYGYTF
few,TRBD2,TRBJ2-5,TRBV9,TGTGCCAGCAGCAACCTTCTAGCGGGAGAGGGTAGGGAAGAGACCCAGTACTTC,CASSNLLAGEGREETQYF
few,TRBD2,TRBJ2-5,TRBV7-2,TGTGCCAGCAGCCTCGGCGGGGGTCCCCAAGAGACCCAGTACTTC,CASSLGGGPQETQYF
few,-,TRBJ1-5,TRBV4-3,TGCGCCAGCAGCCAAGAAACAGGGCTGGGGAATCAGCCCCAGCATTTT,CASSQETGLGNQPQHF
-,TRBD1,TRBJ1-5,TRBV7-4,TGTGCCAGCAGCTCTGAGAGGGGGCGGGATCAGCCCCAGCATTTT,CASSSERGRDQPQHF
many,TRBD2,TRBJ2-2,TRBV5-1,TGCGCCAGCAGCTTCGGGAGGGCATCGAACACCGGGGAGCTGTTTTTT,CASSFGRASNTGELFF
-,-,TRBJ2-7,TRBV28,TGTGCCAGCAGTCTAGGGATAACAGGGCTCTCCTACGAGCAGTACTTC,CASSLGITGLSYEQYF
-,-,TRBJ2-3,TRBV7-9,TGTGCCAGCAGCTTAGGATTAGCTGACTCCACAGATACGCAGTATTTT,CASSLGLADSTDTQYF
-,TRBD2,TRBJ2-1,TRBV29-1,TGCAGCGTTGAAGGTCTCCTGGGACTAGCGGCCCCGAAGGAGCAGTTCTTC,CSVEGLLGLAAPKEQFF
-,-,TRBJ2-1,TRBV5-1,TGCGCCAGCAGCTTGGGCGGGAATTCCTACAATGAGCAGTTCTTC,CASSLGGNSYNEQFF
few,-,TRBJ2-7,TRBV6-5,TGTGCCAGCAGCATCGACGGAGCCCCCTACGAGCAGTACTTC,CASSIDGAPYEQYF
-,-,TRBJ2-1,TRBV25-1,TGTGCCAGCAGTGAGCAGCGGTACAATGAGCAGTTCTTC,CASSEQRYNEQFF
-,TRBD2,TRBJ2-5,TRBV5-4,TGTGCCAGCAGCCCCCAATGGCTAGCGGGAGCAAAAGAGACCCAGTACTTC,CASSPQWLAGAKETQYF
many,-,TRBJ2-7,TRBV14,TGTGCCAGCAGCCAAGGCAGGGGGGGCTTCTACGAGCAGTACTTC,CASSQGRGGFYEQYF
-,TRBD2,TRBJ2-3,TRBV5-1,TGCGCCAGCAGCTTGTTAAGCGGGAGGGCCGCAGATACGCAGTATTTT,CASSLLSGRAADTQYF
many,-,TRBJ2-5,TRBV7-9,TGTGCCAGTGGGGACCAAAGGGTTAGGGAGACCCAGTACTTC,CASGDQRVRETQYF
once,-,TRBJ2-4,TRBV28,TGTGCCAGCAGCCCTCGGACTCATCGCATTCAGTACTTC,CASSPRTHRIQYF
many,-,TRBJ1-5,TRBV27,TGTGCCAGCAGTGGACGGCTAGGGAATCAGCCCCAGCATTTT,CASSGRLGNQPQHF
once,TRBD1,TRBJ1-2,TRBV7-6,TGTGCCAGCGGCACGGGGACAGGGGGCGGAGGCCCTGGCTACACCTTC,CASGTGTGGGGPGYTF
few,-,TRBJ2-5,TRBV28,TGTGCCAGCAGTTCCGAACTAGCCTATTGGGAGACCCAGTACTTC,CASSSELAYWETQYF
few,-,TRBJ1-4,TRBV10-1,TGCGCCAGCAGTGAGCCGCGCGGTGGTCAAAAACTGTTTTTT,CASSEPRGGQKLFF
many,TRBD2,TRBJ2-1,TRBV28,TGTGCCAGCAGTTCACCGGGACTAGCGGGAGGTGACGAGCAGTTCTTC,CASSSPGLAGGDEQFF
few,TRBD2,TRBJ2-1,TRBV4-2,TGTGCCAGCAGCCAAGACGGGCGCTTGGGACTAGCGGGAGGGCGGGGCCCCCACAATGAGCAGTTCTTC,CASSQDGRLGLAGGRGPHNEQFF
many,-,TRBJ2-7,TRBV6-1,TGTGCCAGCAGTGCCCTAACAGAAAGCTACGAGCAGTACTTC,CASSALTESYEQYF
few,-,TRBJ2-7,TRBV7-9,TGTGCCAGCAGCTTAGCGCTGGACGCAACTAATGCCGACGAGCAGTACTTC,CASSLALDATNADEQYF
-,-,TRBJ2-3,TRBV6-4,TGTGCCAGCAGTGACTCGTCCGAAGCAGATACGCAGTATTTT,CASSDSSEADTQYF
-,TRBD1,TRBJ1-2,TRBV6-5,TGTGCCAGCGGGGGACAGAACTATGGCTACACCTTC,CASGGQNYGYTF
once,-,TRBJ2-7,TRBV7-7,TGTGCTAGCAGCATGAACCTGCAGGACGAGCAGTACTTC,CASSMNLQDEQYF
-,-,TRBJ2-7,TRBV13,TGTGCCAGCAGCGACGGGAGTTTTACCTACGAGCAGTACTTC,CASSDGSFTYEQYF
-,TRBD1,TRBJ1-2,TRBV4-2,TGTGCCAGCAGCCAAGACGGACAGGAGAACTATGGCTACACCTTC,CASSQDGQENYGYTF
-,TRBD2,TRBJ2-5,TRBV7-8,TGTGCCAGCAGCTTAGGGACTAGCGGGAGGGTCGGAGAGACCCAGTACTTC,CASSLGTSGRVGETQYF
-,-,TRBJ2-5,TRBV2,TGTGCCAGCAGTGAAACGGAATACCAAGAGACCCAGTACTTC,CASSETEYQETQYF
-,-,TRBJ2-2,TRBV6-5,TGTGCCAGCAGTTTTTTCGTGAGGGCCGGGGAGCTGTTTTTT,CASSFFVRAGELFF
-,-,TRBJ2-1,TRBV6-6,TGTGCCAGCTCAGCCCGGGACAACTACAATGAGCAGTTCTTC,CASSARDNYNEQFF
few,-,TRBJ1-2,TRBV25-1,TGTGCCAGCAGTGAATATTCGGACTCCATTAACTATGGCTACACCTTC,CASSEYSDSINYGYTF
few,-,TRBJ1-2,TRBV5-6,TGTGCCAGCAGCTTACAGGGCTCTGGCTACACCTTC,CASSLQGSGYTF
few,-,TRBJ1-2,TRBV9,TGTGCCAGCAGCGTGGAGGGGTGGCAGGAGCTCACCTTC,CASSVEGWQELTF
-,TRBD2,TRBJ2-2,TRBV27,TGTGCCAGCAGACCAGGACTAGCGGCGAACACCGGGGAGCTGTTTTTT,CASRPGLAANTGELFF
once,-,TRBJ1-1,TRBV15,TGTGCCACCAGCAGAGATAAATGGAACACTGAAGCTTTCTTT,CATSRDKWNTEAFF
-,TRBD1,TRBJ2-7,TRBV19,TGTGCCAGTACCGCGGGACAGGGTTTCGGCGAGCAGTACTTC,CASTAGQGFGEQYF
-,-,TRBJ2-7,TRBV2,TGTGCCAGCAGTGACGGGAGTTTGCAGTACTTC,CASSDGSLQYF
-,-,TRBJ2-7,TRBV7-7,TGTGCTAGCAGCTTAGCTACCGGCCCCTTCGAGCAGTACTTC,CASSLATGPFEQYF
few,TRBD1,TRBJ2-5,TRBV7-9,TGTGCCAGCAGCTTAGGGACAGGGGGAAACCAAGAGACCCAGTACTTC,CASSLGTGGNQETQYF
-,TRBD2,TRBJ2-5,TRBV11-3,TGTGCCAGCAGCCGGTCGGGACTAGCGGGCGAGCCCGTACAAGAGACCCAGTACTTC,CASSRSGLAGEPVQETQYF
-,-,TRBJ1-5,TRBV5-5,TGTGCCAGCAGCTTAGGGGGGGGCAATCAGCCCCAGCATTTT,CASSLGGGNQPQHF
-,TRBD2,TRBJ2-7,TRBV4-2,TGTGCCAGCAGCCCCCAGGGAGGGCTCCGCGAGCAGTACTTC,CASSPQGGLREQYF
-,TRBD2,TRBJ2-3,TRBV5-1,TGCGCCAGCAGCGCGTTACTAGCGGGAGAGGGGGGCACGCAGTATTTT,CASSALLAGEGGTQYF
-,-,TRBJ2-7,TRBV27,TGTGCCAGCAGTTTTAGTCTGCAGGGGAGCGCCTACGAGCAGTACTTC,CASSFSLQGSAYEQYF
-,-,TRBJ2-3,TRBV6-5,TGTGCCAGCAAAATGAATGGCCTCACAGATACGCAGTATTTT,CASKMNGLTDTQYF
-,TRBD1,TRBJ1-5,TRBV7-6,TGTGCCAGCAGCCCGGGGGGCAGGGGGAGTAGCAATCAGCCCCAGCATTTT,CASSPGGRGSSNQPQHF
-,-,TRBJ1-1,TRBV7-6,TGTGCCAGCAGCTTAGCAAGGAACACTGAAGCTTTCTTT,CASSLARNTEAFF
many,-,TRBJ2-1,TRBV29-1,TGCAGCGCCAACGGGGGAACCTCCTACAATGAGCAGTTCTTC,CSANGGTSYNEQFF
-,-,TRBJ1-2,TRBV18,TGTGCCAGCTCACCAACCGCAGGGGTTGATTATGGCTACACCTTC,CASSPTAGVDYGYTF